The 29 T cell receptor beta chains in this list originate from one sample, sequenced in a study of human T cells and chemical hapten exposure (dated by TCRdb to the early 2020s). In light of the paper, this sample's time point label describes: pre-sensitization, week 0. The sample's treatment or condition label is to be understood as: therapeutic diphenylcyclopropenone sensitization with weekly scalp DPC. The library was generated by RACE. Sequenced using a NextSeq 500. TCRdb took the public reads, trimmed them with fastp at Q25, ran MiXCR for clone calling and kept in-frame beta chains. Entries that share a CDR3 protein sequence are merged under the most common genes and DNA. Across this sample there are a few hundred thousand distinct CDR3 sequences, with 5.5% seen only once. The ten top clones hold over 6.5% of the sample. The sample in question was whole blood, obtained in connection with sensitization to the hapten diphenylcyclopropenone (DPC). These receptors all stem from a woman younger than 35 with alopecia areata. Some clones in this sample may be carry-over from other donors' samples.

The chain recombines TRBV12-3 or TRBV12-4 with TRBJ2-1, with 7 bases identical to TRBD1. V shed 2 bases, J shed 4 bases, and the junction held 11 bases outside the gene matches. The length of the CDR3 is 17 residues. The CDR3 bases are TGTGCCAGCAGTTTAAGGGGGAAGACAGGGCTGTACAATGAGCAGTTCTTC. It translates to CASSLRGKTGLYNEQFF.

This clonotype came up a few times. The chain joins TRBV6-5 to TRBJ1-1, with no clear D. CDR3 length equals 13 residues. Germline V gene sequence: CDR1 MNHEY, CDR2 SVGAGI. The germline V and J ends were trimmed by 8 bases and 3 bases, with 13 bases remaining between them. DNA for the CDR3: TGTGCCAGCCTCCGGGAGTATGACACTGAAGCTTTCTTT. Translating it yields CASLREYDTEAFF.

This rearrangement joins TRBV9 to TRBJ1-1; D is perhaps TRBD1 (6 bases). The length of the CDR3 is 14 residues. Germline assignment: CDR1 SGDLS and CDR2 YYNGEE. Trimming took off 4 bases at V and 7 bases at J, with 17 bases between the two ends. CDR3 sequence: CASSFGTTRGEAFF. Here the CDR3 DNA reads TGTGCCAGCAGCTTTGGGACAACCCGGGGTGAAGCTTTCTTT.

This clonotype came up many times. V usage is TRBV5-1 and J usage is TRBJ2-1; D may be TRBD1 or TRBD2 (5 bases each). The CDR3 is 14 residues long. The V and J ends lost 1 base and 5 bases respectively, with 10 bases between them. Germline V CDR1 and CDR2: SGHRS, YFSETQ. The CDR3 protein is CASSLQGVDNEQFF. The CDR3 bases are TGCGCCAGCAGCTTGCAGGGAGTCGACAATGAGCAGTTCTTC.

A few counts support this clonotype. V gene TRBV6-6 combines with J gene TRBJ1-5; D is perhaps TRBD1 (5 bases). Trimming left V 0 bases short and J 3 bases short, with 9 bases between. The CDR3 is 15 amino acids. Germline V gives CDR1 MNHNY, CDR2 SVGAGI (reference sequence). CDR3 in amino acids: CASSYSQGINQPQHF. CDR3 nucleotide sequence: TGTGCCAGCAGTTACTCGCAGGGAATCAATCAGCCCCAGCATTTT.

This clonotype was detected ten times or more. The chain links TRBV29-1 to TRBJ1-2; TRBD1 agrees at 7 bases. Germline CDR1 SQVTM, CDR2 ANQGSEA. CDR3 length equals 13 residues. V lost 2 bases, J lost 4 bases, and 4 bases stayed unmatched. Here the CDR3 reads CSVEWDSGYGYTF. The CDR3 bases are TGCAGCGTTGAATGGGACAGCGGCTATGGCTACACCTTC.

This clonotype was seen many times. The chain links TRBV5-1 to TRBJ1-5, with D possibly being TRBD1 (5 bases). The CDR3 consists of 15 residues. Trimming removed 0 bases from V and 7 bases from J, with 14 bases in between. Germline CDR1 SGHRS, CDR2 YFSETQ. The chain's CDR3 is CASSLDVQGSQPQHF. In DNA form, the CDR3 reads TGCGCCAGCAGCTTGGATGTTCAGGGATCCCAGCCCCAGCATTTT.

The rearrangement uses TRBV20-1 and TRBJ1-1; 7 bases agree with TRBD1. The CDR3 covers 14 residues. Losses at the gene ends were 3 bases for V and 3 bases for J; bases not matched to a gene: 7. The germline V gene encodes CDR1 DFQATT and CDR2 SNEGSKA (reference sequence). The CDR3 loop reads CSARGTVGDTEAFF. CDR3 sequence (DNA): TGCAGTGCTAGGGGGACAGTTGGCGACACTGAAGCTTTCTTT.

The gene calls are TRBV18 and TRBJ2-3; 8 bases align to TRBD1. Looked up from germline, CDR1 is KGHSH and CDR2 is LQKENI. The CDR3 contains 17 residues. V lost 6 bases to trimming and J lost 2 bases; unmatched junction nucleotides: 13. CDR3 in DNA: TGTGCCAGCTCCCCCCTGAGGACAGGGATCCTCACAGATACGCAGTATTTT. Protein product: CASSPLRTGILTDTQYF.

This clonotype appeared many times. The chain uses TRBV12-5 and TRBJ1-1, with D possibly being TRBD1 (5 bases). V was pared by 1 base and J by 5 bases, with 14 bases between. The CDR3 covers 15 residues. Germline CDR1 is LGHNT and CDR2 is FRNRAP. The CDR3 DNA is TGTGCTAGTGGTTTGGAATATGGGGGAGAGACTGAAGCTTTCTTT. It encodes CASGLEYGGETEAFF.

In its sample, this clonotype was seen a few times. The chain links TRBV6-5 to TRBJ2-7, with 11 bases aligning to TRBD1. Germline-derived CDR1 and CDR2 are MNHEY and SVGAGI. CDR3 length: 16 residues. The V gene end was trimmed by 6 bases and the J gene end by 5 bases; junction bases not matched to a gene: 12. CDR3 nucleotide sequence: TGTGCCAGCAGCGCATCAGGGACAGGGGGTAGCGACGAGCAGTACTTC. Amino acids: CASSASGTGGSDEQYF.

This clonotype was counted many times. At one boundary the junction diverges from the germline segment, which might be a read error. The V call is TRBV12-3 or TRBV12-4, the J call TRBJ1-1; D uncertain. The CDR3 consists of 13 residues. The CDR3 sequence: CASSLQMKTEAFF. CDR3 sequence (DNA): TGTGCCAGCAGCCTCCAAATGAAGACTGAAGCTTTCTTT.

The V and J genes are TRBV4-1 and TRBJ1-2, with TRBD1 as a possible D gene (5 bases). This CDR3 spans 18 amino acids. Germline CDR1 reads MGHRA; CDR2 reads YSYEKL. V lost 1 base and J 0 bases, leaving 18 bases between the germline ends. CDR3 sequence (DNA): TGCGCCAGCAGCCAAGTTGTAATGGGGCCCCTCACTAACTATGGCTACACCTTC. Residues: CASSQVVMGPLTNYGYTF.

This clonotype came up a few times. CDR3 sequence reads: CASSLQGRNTGELFF. The DNA of the CDR3 is TGTGCCAGCAGCCTACAGGGAAGGAACACCGGGGAGCTGTTTTTT. V and J are TRBV3-1 and TRBJ2-2, with a possible D match to TRBD1 (6 bases). Germline V CDR1 and CDR2: LGHDT, YNNKEL (reference sequence). This CDR3 spans 15 amino acids. Trimming removed 4 bases from V and 1 base from J, with 10 bases in between. Based on the CDR3 plus reference TRBV3-1 and TRBJ2-2, the full variable domain is DTAVSQTPKYLVTQMGNDKSIKCEQNLGHDTMYWYKQDSKKFLKIMFSYNNKELIINETVPNRFSPKSPDKAHLNLHINSLELGDSAVYFCASSLQGRNTGELFFGEGSRLTVL.

The CDR3 sequence: CASSLALGTASYEQYF. The CDR3 DNA is TGTGCCAGCAGCTTAGCGCTAGGGACAGCCTCCTACGAGCAGTACTTC. The V gene is TRBV7-2, the J gene TRBJ2-7, with 7 bases matching TRBD1. The V gene's germline CDR1 is SGHTA and CDR2 FQGNSA. The CDR3 runs to 16 residues. Germline trimming cut 0 bases from V and 0 bases from J; bases unmatched to any gene: 5.

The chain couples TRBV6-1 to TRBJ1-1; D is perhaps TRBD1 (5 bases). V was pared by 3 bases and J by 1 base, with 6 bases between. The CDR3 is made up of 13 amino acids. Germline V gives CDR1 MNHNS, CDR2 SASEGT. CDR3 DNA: TGTGCCAGCAGTGAGGACAAGAACACTGAAGCTTTCTTT. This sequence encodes CASSEDKNTEAFF.

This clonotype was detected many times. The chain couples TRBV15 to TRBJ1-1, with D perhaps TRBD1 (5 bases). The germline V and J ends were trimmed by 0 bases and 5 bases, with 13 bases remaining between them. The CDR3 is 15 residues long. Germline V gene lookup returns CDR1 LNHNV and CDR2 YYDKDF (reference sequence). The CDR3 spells CATSREAGRGTEAFF. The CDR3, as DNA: TGTGCCACCAGCAGAGAGGCAGGGCGAGGGACTGAAGCTTTCTTT.

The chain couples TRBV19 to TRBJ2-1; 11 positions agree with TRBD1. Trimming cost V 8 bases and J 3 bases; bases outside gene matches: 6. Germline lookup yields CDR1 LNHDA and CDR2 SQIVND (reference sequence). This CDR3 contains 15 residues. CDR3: CASCDGTGGYNEQFF. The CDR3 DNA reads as TGTGCCAGTTGCGACGGGACAGGGGGCTACAATGAGCAGTTCTTC.

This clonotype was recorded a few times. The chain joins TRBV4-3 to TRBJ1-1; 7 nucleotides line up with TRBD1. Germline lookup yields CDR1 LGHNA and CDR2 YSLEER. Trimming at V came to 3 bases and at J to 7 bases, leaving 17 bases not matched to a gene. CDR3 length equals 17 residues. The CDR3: CASSQLLGGSGDSEAFF. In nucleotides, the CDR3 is TGCGCCAGCAGCCAGCTCCTGGGGGGATCAGGGGACAGTGAAGCTTTCTTT.

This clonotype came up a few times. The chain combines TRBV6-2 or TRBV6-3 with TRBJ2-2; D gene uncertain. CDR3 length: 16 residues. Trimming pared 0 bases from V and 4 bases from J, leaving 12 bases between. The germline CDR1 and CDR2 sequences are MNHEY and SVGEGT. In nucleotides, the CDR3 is TGTGCCAGCAGTTACTCGAGAAGGGAAGGCACCGGGGAGCTGTTTTTT. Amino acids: CASSYSRREGTGELFF.

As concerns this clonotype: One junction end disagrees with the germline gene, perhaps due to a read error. The CDR3 region has the DNA TGTGCCAGCAGCTTAGCCTACAGGCGCACTTTGAATTATGACTACACCTTC. It specifies CASSLAYRRTLNYDYTF. The chain employs TRBV7-2 and TRBJ1-2; TRBD1 is a possible D gene (5 bases). CDR1 is SGHTA and CDR2 is FQGNSA in the germline V gene. The CDR3 loop spans 17 amino acids.

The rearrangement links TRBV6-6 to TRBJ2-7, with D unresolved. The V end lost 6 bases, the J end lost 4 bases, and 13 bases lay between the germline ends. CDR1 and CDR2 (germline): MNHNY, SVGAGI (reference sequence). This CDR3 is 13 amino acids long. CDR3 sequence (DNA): TGTGCCAGCAGACTCACCCAGAGTTACGAGCAGTACTTC. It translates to CASRLTQSYEQYF.

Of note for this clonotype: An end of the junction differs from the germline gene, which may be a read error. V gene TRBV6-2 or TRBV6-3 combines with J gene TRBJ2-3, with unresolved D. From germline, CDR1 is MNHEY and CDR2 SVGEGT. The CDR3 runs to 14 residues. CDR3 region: CASCYSDTIDTQYF. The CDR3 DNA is TGTGCCAGCTGTTACTCTGACACGATAGATACGCAGTATTTT.

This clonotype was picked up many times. CDR3 DNA: TGTGCCAGCAGTTTTATCCCGCAGGGAGGCCTTGAAAAACTGTTTTTT. Translation: CASSFIPQGGLEKLFF. The chain uses TRBV27 and TRBJ1-4, with D maybe TRBD1 (5 bases). The V end lost 3 bases, the J end lost 7 bases, and 18 bases lay between the germline ends. CDR3 length: 16 amino acids. Germline lookup yields CDR1 MNHEY and CDR2 SMNVEV (reference sequence).

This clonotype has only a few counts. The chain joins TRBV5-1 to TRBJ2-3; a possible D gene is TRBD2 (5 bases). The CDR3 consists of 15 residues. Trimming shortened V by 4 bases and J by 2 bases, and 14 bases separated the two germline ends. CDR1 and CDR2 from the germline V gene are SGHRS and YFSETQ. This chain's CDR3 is CASSTLARITDTQYF. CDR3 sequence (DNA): TGCGCCAGCAGCACCCTAGCACGGATCACAGATACGCAGTATTTT.

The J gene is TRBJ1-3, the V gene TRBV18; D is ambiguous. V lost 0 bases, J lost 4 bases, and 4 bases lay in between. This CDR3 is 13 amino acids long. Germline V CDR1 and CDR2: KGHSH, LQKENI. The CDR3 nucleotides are TGTGCCAGCTCACCACCGAACGGAAACACCATATATTTT. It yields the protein CASSPPNGNTIYF.

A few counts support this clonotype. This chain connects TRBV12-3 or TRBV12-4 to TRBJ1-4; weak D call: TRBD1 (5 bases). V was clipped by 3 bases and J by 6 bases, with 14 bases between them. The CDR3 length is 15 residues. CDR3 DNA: TGTGCCAGCAGTTTCGGGTCTAAAGGGGATGAAAAACTGTTTTTT. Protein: CASSFGSKGDEKLFF.

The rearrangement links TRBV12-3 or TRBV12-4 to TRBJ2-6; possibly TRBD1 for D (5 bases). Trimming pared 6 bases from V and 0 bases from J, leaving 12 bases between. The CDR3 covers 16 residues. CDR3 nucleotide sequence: TGTGCCAGCAGCCAAGGACACTACTCTGGGGCCAACGTCCTGACTTTC. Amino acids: CASSQGHYSGANVLTF.

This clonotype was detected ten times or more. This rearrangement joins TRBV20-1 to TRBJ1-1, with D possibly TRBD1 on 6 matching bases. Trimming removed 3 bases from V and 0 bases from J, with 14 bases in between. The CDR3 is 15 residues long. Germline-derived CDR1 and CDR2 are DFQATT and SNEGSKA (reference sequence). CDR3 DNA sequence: TGCAGTGCTAGCACAGGGTTGGAGATGAACACTGAAGCTTTCTTT. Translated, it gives CSASTGLEMNTEAFF.